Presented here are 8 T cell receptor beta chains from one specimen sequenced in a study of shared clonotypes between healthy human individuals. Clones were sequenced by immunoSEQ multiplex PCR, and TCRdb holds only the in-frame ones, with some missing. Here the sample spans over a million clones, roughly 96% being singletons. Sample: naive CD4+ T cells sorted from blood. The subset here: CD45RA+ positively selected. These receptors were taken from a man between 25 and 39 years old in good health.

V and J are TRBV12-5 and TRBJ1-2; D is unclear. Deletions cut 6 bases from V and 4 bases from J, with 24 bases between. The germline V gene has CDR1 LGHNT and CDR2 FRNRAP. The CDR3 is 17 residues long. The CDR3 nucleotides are TGTGCTAGTGGCCTCAGTCGGCCCTCCTCGTTCGGCTATGGCTACACCTTC. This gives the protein CASGLSRPSSFGYGYTF. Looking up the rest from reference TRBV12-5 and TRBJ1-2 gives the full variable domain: DARVTQTPRHKVTEMGQEVTMRCQPILGHNTVFWYRQTMMQGLELLAYFRNRAPLDDSGMPKDRFSAEMPDATLATLKIQPSEPRDSAVYFCASGLSRPSSFGYGYTFGSGTRLTVV.

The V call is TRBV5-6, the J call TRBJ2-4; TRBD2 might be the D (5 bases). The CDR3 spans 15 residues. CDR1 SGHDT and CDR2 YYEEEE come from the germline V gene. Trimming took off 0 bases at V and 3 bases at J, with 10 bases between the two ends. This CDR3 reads CASSLGTVGKNIQYF. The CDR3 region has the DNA TGTGCCAGCAGCTTGGGGACTGTCGGCAAAAACATTCAGTACTTC.

This CDR3 reads CASSPLWQRANYGYTF. The CDR3 nucleotides read TGCGCCAGCAGCCCCTTGTGGCAGCGAGCTAACTATGGCTACACCTTC. This chain connects TRBV4-1 to TRBJ1-2; unclear D gene. V shed 4 bases and J shed 0 bases, with 15 bases lying between them. This CDR3 spans 16 amino acids. Germline V gene sequence: CDR1 MGHRA, CDR2 YSYEKL.

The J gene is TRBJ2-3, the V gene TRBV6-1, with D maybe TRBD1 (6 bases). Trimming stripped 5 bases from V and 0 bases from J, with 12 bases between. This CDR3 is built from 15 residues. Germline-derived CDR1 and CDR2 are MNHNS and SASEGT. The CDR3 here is CASSRTVTSTDTQYF. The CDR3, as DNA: TGTGCCAGCAGTAGGACAGTTACTAGCACAGATACGCAGTATTTT.

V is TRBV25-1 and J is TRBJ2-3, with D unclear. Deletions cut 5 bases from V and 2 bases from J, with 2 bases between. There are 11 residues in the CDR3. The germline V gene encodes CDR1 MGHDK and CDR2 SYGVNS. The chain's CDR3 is CASSFTDTQYF. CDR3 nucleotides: TGTGCCAGCAGTTTCACAGATACGCAGTATTTT.

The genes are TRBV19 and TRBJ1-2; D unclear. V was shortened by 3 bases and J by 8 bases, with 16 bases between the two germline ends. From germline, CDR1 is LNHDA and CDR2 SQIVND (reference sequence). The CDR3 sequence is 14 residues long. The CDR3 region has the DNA TGTGCCAGTAGTATTGCGGCAGGACTTAGGGGCTACACCTTC. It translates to CASSIAAGLRGYTF. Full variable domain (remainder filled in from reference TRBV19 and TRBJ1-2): DGGITQSPKYLFRKEGQNVTLSCEQNLNHDAMYWYRQDPGQGLRLIYYSQIVNDFQKGDIAEGYSVSREKKESFPLTVTSAQKNPTAFYLCASSIAAGLRGYTFGSGTRLTVV.

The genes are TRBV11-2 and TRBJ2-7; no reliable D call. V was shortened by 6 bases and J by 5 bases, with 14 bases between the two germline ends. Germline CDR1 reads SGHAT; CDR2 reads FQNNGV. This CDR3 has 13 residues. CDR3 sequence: CASSPGPFDEQYF. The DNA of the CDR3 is TGTGCCAGCAGTCCCGGGCCGTTCGACGAGCAGTACTTC.

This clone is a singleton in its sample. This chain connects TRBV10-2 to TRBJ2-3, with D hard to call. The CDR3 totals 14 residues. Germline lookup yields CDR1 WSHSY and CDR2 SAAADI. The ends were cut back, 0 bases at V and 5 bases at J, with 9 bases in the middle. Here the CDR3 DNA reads TGCGCCAGCAGTGAGTCCTTGGGGAAAGATACGCAGTATTTT. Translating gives CASSESLGKDTQYF.